This T cell receptor (beta chain) is drawn from a study of blood T cell repertoires in COVID-19. Study-level background: Acute-phase and convalescent COVID-19 samples originated in the United States, Italy and Spain. Nucleic acid was either cDNA or gDNA, and it came from T cells, B-cell-depleted T cells, or PBMCs.

In the authors' workflow: Quantification of nucleated cells was approximated via reference gene primer amplification. Sequenced by immunoSEQ multiplex PCR; TCRdb stores in-frame clones only, minus some. V, J and clone size were drawn from that table, and D and trimming were deduced from the DNA. Counted here are about 62,000 clones, 75% to 90% occurring once; the ten biggest clones make up about 1.5%. This clone was counted a few times. This CDR3 is 10 amino acids long. Germline assignment: CDR1 MDHEN and CDR2 SYDVKM. V lost 10 bases, J lost 1 base, and 5 bases lay in between. The TCR comes from a woman aged 80 or over with acute or convalescent COVID-19. Sequencing was performed on peripheral blood. The V call is TRBV28, the J call TRBJ2-7; D not resolved. The CDR3 is CATESYEQYF. As DNA, the CDR3 is TGTGCCACCGAGTCCTACGAGCAGTACTTC.